This section outlines one T cell receptor beta chain sequence together with its context. The sample is drawn from a study of control samples from healthy donors and cancer patients. Generated by immunoSEQ multiplex PCR, the TCRdb table keeps only in-frame clones and is missing some. The sample shows around 59,000 clones, around 90% of them seen only once. The source material was PBMCs. This receptor was taken from a man aged 35 to 55 with colorectal cancer.

In nucleotides, the CDR3 is TGCAGTGCTAGTGATTCTGGAAACACCATATATTTT. Protein sequence: CSASDSGNTIYF. V and J are TRBV20-1 and TRBJ1-3, with no clear D. V gave up 3 bases and J gave up 1 base, with 4 bases separating them. The germline V gene encodes CDR1 DFQATT and CDR2 SNEGSKA (reference sequence). The CDR3 runs 12 residues.